This T cell receptor beta chain was obtained from a study of T cells in narcolepsy. Study overall: Donors had narcolepsy type 1 or type 2, or were healthy controls.

Findings and limits, study-wide: Some memory CD4+ repertoires had no autoreactive clone sequences. Same-patient CSF and blood CD4+ T cell clonotypes included HCRT-specific and TRIB2-specific autoreactive ones. Healthy controls reportedly lacked the autoreactive clonotypes serially found in patients' blood.

The CDR3 is 15 residues long. Germline assignment: CDR1 LNHDA and CDR2 SQIVND (reference sequence). V was trimmed by 4 bases and J by 0 bases, leaving 12 bases between them. Measured with immunoSEQ multiplex PCR; TCRdb has only the in-frame clones, and not every one. The table records 15,000 to 17,000 clones, roughly 87% of them present only once. On this clone itself: What it binds is unknown.

The rearrangement joins TRBV19 to TRBJ1-1; no firm D call. This TCR was recovered from a human donor in good health. Sample: memory (CD45RA-) CD4+ T cells from blood. The CDR3 DNA reads as TGTGCCAGTAGTAACCTCCTGGAAATGAACACTGAAGCTTTCTTT. Amino acid sequence: CASSNLLEMNTEAFF. The full variable domain, rest sourced from reference TRBV19 and TRBJ1-1, is DGGITQSPKYLFRKEGQNVTLSCEQNLNHDAMYWYRQDPGQGLRLIYYSQIVNDFQKGDIAEGYSVSREKKESFPLTVTSAQKNPTAFYLCASSNLLEMNTEAFFGQGTRLTVV.